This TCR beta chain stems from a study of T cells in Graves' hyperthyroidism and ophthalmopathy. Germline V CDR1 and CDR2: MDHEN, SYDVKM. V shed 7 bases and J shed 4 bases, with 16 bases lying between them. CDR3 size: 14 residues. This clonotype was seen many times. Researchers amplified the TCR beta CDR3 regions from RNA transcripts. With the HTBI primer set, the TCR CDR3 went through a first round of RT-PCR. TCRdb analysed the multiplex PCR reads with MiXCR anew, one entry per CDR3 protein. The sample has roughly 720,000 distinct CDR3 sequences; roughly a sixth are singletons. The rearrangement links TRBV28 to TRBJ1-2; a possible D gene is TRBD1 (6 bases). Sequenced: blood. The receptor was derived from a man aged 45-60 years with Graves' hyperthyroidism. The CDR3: CASIIGGAGYGYTF. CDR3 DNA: TGTGCCAGCATTATCGGGGGCGCTGGCTATGGCTACACCTTC.